This TCR beta chain was recovered during a study of lymphopenia after photon versus proton radiotherapy. About this clone: No antigen is known for it.

Some clones are missing from TCRdb's copy, which holds only in-frame ones; the method was immunoSEQ multiplex PCR. Of tens of thousands of clones in the sample, 80% to 90% are singletons; the top ten hold over 8.5%. General study results and limits: Relative stability marked proton patients; photon patients lost diversity and naive cells. A bigger post-nadir fall in TCR diversity correlated inversely with survival time in deceased patients.

The sequence was collected from a man older than 75 with esophageal cancer. The sequencing here drew on peripheral blood, taken from a patient treated with proton-based radiotherapy.

CDR3 in amino acids: CASSHRPGGAPIEQFF. The CDR3 coding sequence is TGTGCCAGCAGCCATCGACCAGGGGGCGCCCCTATTGAGCAGTTCTTC. J is TRBJ2-1 and V is TRBV7-3, with 8 bases aligning to TRBD1. This CDR3 is built from 16 residues. Per the germline V gene, CDR1 is SGHTA and CDR2 is FQGTGA. Unmatched junction bases numbered 15, after V lost 5 bases and J lost 9 bases.